A selection of T cell receptor beta chains follows, all from one sample in a study of blood T cell repertoires in COVID-19. Profiling relied on immunoSEQ multiplex PCR, and the TCRdb table lists in-frame clones only, not all of them. This table holds some 310,000 clones, around 90% found once. Input material: peripheral blood. The receptors originated from a woman aged 35 to 49 with COVID-19, enrolled during active disease. The CDR3 runs from the conserved cysteine through the conserved F or W. Each record gives: V gene, CDR3 protein.

>TRBV10-3
CAISGLTEAFF
>TRBV5-1
CASSLVGGSNQPQHF
>TRBV7-2
CASSQGQGRNEQFF
>TRBV6-6
CASRDSSSYEQYF
>TRBV28
CASSFGDRRNTIYF
>TRBV29-1
CSVARGQETQYF
>TRBV28
CASSFTRRGGSDTQYF
>TRBV4-1
CASSQVDIGNTIYF
>TRBV18
CASSAGVGSPLHF
>TRBV7-9
CASSLGAWDEQFF
>TRBV7-3
CASSLQGMNTEAFF
>TRBV30
CAYRTGTYEQYF
>TRBV11-2
CASSFPGQGNYGYTF
>TRBV19
CASSINGYRAGNTIYF
>TRBV4-3
CASSPTHLTGSSSYNSPLHF
>TRBV28
CASSLVRPAPNTGELFF
>TRBV23-1
CASSPGEAQHSWNSPLHF
>TRBV7-9
CASNTGRGNTEAFF
>TRBV9
CASSVGTGLGEQYF
>TRBV5-1
CASSLAGNTGELFF
>TRBV29-1
CSVGLEPDEQYF
>TRBV19
CASRRQLNTEAFF
>TRBV7-3
CASSLQVGLAGAGTQYF